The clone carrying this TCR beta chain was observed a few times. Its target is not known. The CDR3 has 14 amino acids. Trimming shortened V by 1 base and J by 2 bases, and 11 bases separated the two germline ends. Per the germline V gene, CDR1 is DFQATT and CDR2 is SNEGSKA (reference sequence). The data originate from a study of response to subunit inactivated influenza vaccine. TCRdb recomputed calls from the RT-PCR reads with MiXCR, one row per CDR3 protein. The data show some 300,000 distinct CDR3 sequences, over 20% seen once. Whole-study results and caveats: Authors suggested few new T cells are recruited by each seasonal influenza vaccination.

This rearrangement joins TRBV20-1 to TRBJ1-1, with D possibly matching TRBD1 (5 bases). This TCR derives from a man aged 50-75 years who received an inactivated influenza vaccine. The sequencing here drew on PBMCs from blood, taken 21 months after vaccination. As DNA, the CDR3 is TGCAGTGCTAGAGCCGGGGCGGAAAACACTGAAGCTTTCTTT. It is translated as CSARAGAENTEAFF.